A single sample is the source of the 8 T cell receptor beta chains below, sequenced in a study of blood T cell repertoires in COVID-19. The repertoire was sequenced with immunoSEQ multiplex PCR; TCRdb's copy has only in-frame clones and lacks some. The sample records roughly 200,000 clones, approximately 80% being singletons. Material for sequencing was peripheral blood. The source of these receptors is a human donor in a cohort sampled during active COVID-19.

In DNA form, the CDR3 reads TGTGCCAGCAGGACACAGGTAACCTACGAGCAGTACTTC. It translates to CASRTQVTYEQYF. The chain combines TRBV6-5 with TRBJ2-7; D is possibly TRBD1 (5 bases). Germline V lookup: CDR1 MNHEY, CDR2 SVGAGI. V lost 6 bases and J 2 bases, leaving 11 bases between the germline ends. CDR3 size: 13 residues.

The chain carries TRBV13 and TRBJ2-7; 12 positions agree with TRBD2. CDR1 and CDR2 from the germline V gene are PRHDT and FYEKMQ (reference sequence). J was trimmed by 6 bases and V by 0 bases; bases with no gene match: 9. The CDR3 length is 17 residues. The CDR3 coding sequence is TGTGCCAGCAGCTTAGGCCAAGGGACTAGCGGGCTTGGCGAGCAGTACTTC. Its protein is CASSLGQGTSGLGEQYF.

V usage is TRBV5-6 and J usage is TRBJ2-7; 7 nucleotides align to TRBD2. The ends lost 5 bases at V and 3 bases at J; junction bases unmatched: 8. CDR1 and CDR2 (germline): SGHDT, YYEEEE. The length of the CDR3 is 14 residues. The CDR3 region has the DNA TGTGCCAGCAGTTGGGGGGAGGGCGGCTACGAGCAGTACTTC. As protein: CASSWGEGGYEQYF.

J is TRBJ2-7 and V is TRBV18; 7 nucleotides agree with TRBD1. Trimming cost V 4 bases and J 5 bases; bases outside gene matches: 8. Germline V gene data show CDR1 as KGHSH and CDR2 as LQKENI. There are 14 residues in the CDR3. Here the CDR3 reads CASSQDRAGDEQYF. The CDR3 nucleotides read TGTGCCAGCTCACAAGACAGGGCTGGAGACGAGCAGTACTTC. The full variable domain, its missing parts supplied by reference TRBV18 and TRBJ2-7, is NAGVMQNPRHLVRRRGQEARLRCSPMKGHSHVYWYRQLPEEGLKFMVYLQKENIIDESGMPKERFSAEFPKEGPSILRIQQVVRGDSAAYFCASSQDRAGDEQYFGPGTRLTVT.

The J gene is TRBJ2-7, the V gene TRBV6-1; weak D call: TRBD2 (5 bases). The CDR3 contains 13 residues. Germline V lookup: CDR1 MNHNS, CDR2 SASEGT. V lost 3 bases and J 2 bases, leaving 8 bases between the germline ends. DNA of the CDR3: TGTGCCAGCAGTGACGGACTTGCCTACGAGCAGTACTTC. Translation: CASSDGLAYEQYF.

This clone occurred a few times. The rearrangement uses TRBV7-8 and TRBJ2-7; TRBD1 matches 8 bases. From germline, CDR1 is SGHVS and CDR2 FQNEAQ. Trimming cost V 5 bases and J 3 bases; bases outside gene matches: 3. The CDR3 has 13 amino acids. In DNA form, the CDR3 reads TGTGCCAGCAGCCCAGGGACAGGCTACGAGCAGTACTTC. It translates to CASSPGTGYEQYF.

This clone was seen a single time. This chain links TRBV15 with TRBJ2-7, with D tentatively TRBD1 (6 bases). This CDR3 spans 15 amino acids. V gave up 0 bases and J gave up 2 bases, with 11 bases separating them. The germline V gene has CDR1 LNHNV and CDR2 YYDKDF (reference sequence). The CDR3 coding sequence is TGTGCCACCAGCAGAGACCGACAGGTACCCTACGAGCAGTACTTC. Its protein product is CATSRDRQVPYEQYF.

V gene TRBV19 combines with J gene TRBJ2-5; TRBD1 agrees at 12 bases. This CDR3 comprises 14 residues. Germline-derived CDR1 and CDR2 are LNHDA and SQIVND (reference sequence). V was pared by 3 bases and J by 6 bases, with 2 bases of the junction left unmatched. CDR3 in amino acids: CASSMGQGAKTQYF. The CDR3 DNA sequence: TGTGCCAGTAGTATGGGACAGGGGGCGAAGACCCAGTACTTC. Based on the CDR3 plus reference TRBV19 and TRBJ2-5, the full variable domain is DGGITQSPKYLFRKEGQNVTLSCEQNLNHDAMYWYRQDPGQGLRLIYYSQIVNDFQKGDIAEGYSVSREKKESFPLTVTSAQKNPTAFYLCASSMGQGAKTQYFGPGTRLLVL.